A selection of T cell receptor beta chains follows, all from one sample in a study of cytomegalovirus exposure and HLA in healthy donors. The method was immunoSEQ multiplex PCR; TCRdb's version includes in-frame clones alone and lacks a portion of them. This table holds more than 95,000 clones. Material: PBMCs. The receptors stem from a man aged 40-49 years in good health and CMV-seronegative. Both conserved end residues are part of each CDR3. A D gene is named only where the DNA matches it firmly.

v_call	cdr3_length	j_call	d_call	cdr3_nt	cdr3_aa
TRBV7-2	14	TRBJ2-7	.	TGTGCCAGCAGCTTAGGGCGGACTCCTTACGAGCAGTACTTC	CASSLGRTPYEQYF
TRBV7-8	14	TRBJ2-5	.	TGTGCCAGCAGCAACGGACAAATACAAGAGACCCAGTACTTC	CASSNGQIQETQYF
TRBV5-1	12	TRBJ1-2	.	TGCGCCAGCAGCGGACAGAGCTATGGCTACACCTTC	CASSGQSYGYTF
TRBV2	11	TRBJ1-4	.	TGTGCCAGCACCCATAATGAAAAACTGTTTTTT	CASTHNEKLFF
TRBV2	14	TRBJ1-6	.	TGTGCCAGCAGTGACCGCGGCCGGGTCTCACCCCTCCACTTT	CASSDRGRVSPLHF
TRBV29-1	15	TRBJ2-1	TRBD2	TGCAGCGTTACCCCCGGGACTAGCACCGGGTATGAGCAGTTCTTC	CSVTPGTSTGYEQFF
TRBV9	15	TRBJ2-7	.	TGTGCCAGCAGCGTAGCCGGGACTGAGGTGTGGGAGCAGTACTTC	CASSVAGTEVWEQYF
TRBV6-5	15	TRBJ2-7	TRBD1	TGTGCCAGCACTTCCGGGACAGGGAGCTCCTACGAGCAGTACTTC	CASTSGTGSSYEQYF
TRBV14	17	TRBJ2-5	TRBD2	TGTGCCAGCAGCCCCCCCTGGACTAGCGGGAGGGAAGAGACCCAGTACTTC	CASSPPWTSGREETQYF
TRBV11-2	16	TRBJ2-7	TRBD1	TGTGCCAGCAGCCGACCCCGCGGACAGGGAGATTACGAGCAGTACTTC	CASSRPRGQGDYEQYF
TRBV5-4	16	TRBJ2-3	TRBD2	TGTGCCAGCAGCTTGGCCGGGGGGTCCAGCACAGATACGCAGTATTTT	CASSLAGGSSTDTQYF
TRBV7-9	12	TRBJ1-1	TRBD1	TGTGCCAGCAGCCCACGACAGGGTGAAGCTTTCTTT	CASSPRQGEAFF
TRBV19	13	TRBJ2-7	.	TGTGCCAGTAGTATAGCTCGTCCCTACGAGCAGTACTTC	CASSIARPYEQYF
TRBV7-2	14	TRBJ1-5	.	TGTGCCAGCAGCTTGGGGGGGGCCAATCAGCCCCAGCATTTT	CASSLGGANQPQHF
TRBV30	11	TRBJ2-7	TRBD2	TGTGCCTGGGGACTAGGCTACGAGCAGTACTTC	CAWGLGYEQYF
TRBV11-2	14	TRBJ2-7	.	TGTGCCAGCAGCCCACGACAGGTTCCGTACGAGCAGTACTTC	CASSPRQVPYEQYF
TRBV6-6	14	TRBJ1-1	TRBD1	TGTGCCAGCACTTTGGGACAGATGAACACTGAAGCTTTCTTT	CASTLGQMNTEAFF
TRBV5-1	14	TRBJ2-1	.	TGCGCCAGCAGCTTGATCAGCTCCTACAATGAGCAGTTCTTC	CASSLISSYNEQFF
TRBV4-1	15	TRBJ1-4	TRBD1	TGCGCCAGCAGCCAAGCGACAGGGGGGAAGAAAAAACTGTTTTTT	CASSQATGGKKKLFF
TRBV7-9	15	TRBJ1-4	TRBD1	TGTGCCAGCAGCTTAGGGGGGACAGGGAATGAAAAACTGTTTTTT	CASSLGGTGNEKLFF
TRBV6-5	14	TRBJ2-7	TRBD2	TGTGCCAGCAGTTGGACTAGCGGGGGCGACGAGCAGTACTTC	CASSWTSGGDEQYF
TRBV7-2	15	TRBJ2-3	.	TGTGCCAGCAGCGCTGGGGTACTCAGGGGAGATACGCAGTATTTT	CASSAGVLRGDTQYF
TRBV28	16	TRBJ2-7	TRBD1	TGTGCCAGCAGTTTATTGGTGGACAGGGGGGATCGGGAGCAGTACTTC	CASSLLVDRGDREQYF
TRBV28	14	TRBJ1-5	TRBD1	TGTGCCAGCGGCATAACAGGGGCCAATCAGCCCCAGCATTTT	CASGITGANQPQHF
TRBV6-5	14	TRBJ1-2	.	TGTGCCAGCAGTAAACAGGGTTGGGGCTATGGCTACACCTTC	CASSKQGWGYGYTF